Sequencing of this T cell receptor beta chain was carried out in a study of cytomegalovirus exposure and HLA in healthy donors. Vbeta (60) and Jbeta (13) primers were used in the PCR. Only in-frame clones appear in the TCRdb table, and some are missing; sequencing was by immunoSEQ multiplex PCR. The sample includes some 140,000 clones, roughly 80% of them seen just once. Unrecorded immune exposures were likely, despite nominal health at sampling. V lost 4 bases and J 3 bases, leaving 10 bases between the germline ends. From germline, CDR1 is MNHEY and CDR2 SMNVEV (reference sequence). This CDR3 spans 14 amino acids. This clone was counted only a few times.

The receptor's source is a female donor in good health and CMV-seronegative. The V and J genes are TRBV27 and TRBJ1-5, with D maybe TRBD1 (5 bases). The sequencing sample was made of PBMCs. The CDR3 spells CASSWSGANQPQHF. In DNA, the CDR3 is TGTGCCAGCAGTTGGTCTGGGGCCAATCAGCCCCAGCATTTT.